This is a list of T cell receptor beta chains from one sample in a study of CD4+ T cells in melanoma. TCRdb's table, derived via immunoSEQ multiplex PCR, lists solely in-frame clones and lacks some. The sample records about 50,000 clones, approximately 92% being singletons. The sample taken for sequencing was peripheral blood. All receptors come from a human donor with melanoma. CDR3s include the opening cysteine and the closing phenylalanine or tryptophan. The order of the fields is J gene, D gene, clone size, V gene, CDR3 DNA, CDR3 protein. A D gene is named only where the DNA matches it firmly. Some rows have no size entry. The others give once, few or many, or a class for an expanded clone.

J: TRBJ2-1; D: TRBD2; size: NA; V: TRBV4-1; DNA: TGCGCCAGCAGCCAAGACGCGCTAGCGGGGGGGTACAATGAGCAGTTCTTC; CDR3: CASSQDALAGGYNEQFF
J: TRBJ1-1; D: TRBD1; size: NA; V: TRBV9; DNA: TGTGCCAGCAGCGAACAGGGGGCAACTGTGAACACTGAAGCTTTCTTT; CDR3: CASSEQGATVNTEAFF
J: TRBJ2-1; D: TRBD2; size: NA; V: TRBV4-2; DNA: TGTGCCAGCAGCCAAGATAGCGGGGGGGCCAATGAGCAGTTCTTC; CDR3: CASSQDSGGANEQFF
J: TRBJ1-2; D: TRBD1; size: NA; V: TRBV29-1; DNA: TGCAGCGTTGCGACAGGGTTTTTGGGACTCTATGGCTACACCTTC; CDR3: CSVATGFLGLYGYTF
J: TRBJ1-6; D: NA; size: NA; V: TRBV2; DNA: TGTGCCAGCAGTGAGGGACATGGGGGCTATAATTCACCCCTCCACTTT; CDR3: CASSEGHGGYNSPLHF
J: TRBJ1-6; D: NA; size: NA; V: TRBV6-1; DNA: TGTGCCAGCAGTGTCGGGGTGCACGTTTCACCCCTCCACTTT; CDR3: CASSVGVHVSPLHF
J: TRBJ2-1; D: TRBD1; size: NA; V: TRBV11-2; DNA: TGTGCCAGCAGCAACAGGGGCAGCTCCTACAATGAGCAGTTCTTC; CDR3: CASSNRGSSYNEQFF
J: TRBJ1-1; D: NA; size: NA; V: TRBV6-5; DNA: TGTGCCAGCAGTTACTCGAACTCAGTTGAAGCTTTCTTT; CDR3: CASSYSNSVEAFF
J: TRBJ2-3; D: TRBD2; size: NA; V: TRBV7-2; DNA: TGTGCCACCGAGCGGGGGGGGAACACAGATACGCAGTATTTT; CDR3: CATERGGNTDTQYF
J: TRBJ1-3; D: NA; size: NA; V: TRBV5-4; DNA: TGTGCCAGCAGCGAGGACATGTCTGGAAACACCATATATTTT; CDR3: CASSEDMSGNTIYF
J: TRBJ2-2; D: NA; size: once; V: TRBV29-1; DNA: TGCAGCGTTGGTTCAGGGATAAGCAACACCGGGGAGCTGTTTTTT; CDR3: CSVGSGISNTGELFF
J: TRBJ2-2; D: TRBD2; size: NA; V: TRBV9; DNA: TGTGCCAGCAGCGTAGAGGCTAGCGGGGTTAGCGGGGAGCTGTTTTTT; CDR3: CASSVEASGVSGELFF
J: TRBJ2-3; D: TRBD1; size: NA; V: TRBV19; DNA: TGTGCCAGTAGTATGGAACAGGGGCTGACAGATACGCAGTATTTT; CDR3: CASSMEQGLTDTQYF
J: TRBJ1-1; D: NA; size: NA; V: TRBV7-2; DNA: TGTGCCAGCAGCTTAGGGGCGGGCAACACTGAAGCTTTCTTT; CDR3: CASSLGAGNTEAFF
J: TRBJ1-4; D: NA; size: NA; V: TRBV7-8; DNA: TGTGCCAGCAGCTTAGTGGGAGTTAATGAAAAACTGTTTTTT; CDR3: CASSLVGVNEKLFF
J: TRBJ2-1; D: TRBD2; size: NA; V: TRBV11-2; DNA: TGTGCCAGCAGCTACAGACTAGCGGTGGGGTACAATGAGCAGTTCTTC; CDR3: CASSYRLAVGYNEQFF
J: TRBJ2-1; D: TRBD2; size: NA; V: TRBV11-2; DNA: TGTGCCAGCATGCTAGCGGCCGCCTACAATGAGCAGTTCTTC; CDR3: CASMLAAAYNEQFF
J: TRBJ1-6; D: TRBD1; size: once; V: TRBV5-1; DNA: TGCGCCAGCAGCTTCACCGGGACAGTGACTTCACCCCTCCACTTT; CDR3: CASSFTGTVTSPLHF
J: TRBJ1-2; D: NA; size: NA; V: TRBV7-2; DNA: TGTGCCAGCAGCTTACCAGGGCCTTACTATGGCTACACCTTC; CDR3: CASSLPGPYYGYTF
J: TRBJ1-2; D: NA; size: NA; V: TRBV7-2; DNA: TGTGCCAGCAGCCTGTCCGGGAATGGCTACACCTTC; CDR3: CASSLSGNGYTF
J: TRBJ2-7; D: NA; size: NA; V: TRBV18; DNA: TGTGCCAGCTCACCACCGTACCAGGCTTACGAGCAGTACTTC; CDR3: CASSPPYQAYEQYF
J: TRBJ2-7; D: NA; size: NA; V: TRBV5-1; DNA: TGCGCCAGCAGCCGCACTGGACTAAGCTCCTACGAGCAGTACTTC; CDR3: CASSRTGLSSYEQYF
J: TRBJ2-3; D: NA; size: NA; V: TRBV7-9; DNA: TGTGCCAGCAGCTTAATGGCAGGGTATGACACAGATACGCAGTATTTT; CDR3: CASSLMAGYDTDTQYF
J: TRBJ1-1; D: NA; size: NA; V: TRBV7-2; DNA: TGTGCCAGCTCCGACGGGGCGTTGGCTTTCTTT; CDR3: CASSDGALAFF
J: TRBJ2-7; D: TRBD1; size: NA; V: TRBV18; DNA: TGTGCCAGCTCACCGACGACAGGGACCTCCTACGAGCAGTACTTC; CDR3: CASSPTTGTSYEQYF
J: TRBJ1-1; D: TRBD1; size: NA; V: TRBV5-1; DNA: TGCGCCAGCAGCTTGGTCCTTAGGGGACAGGGGACGGGCACTGAAGCTTTCTTT; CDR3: CASSLVLRGQGTGTEAFF
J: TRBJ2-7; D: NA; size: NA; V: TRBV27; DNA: TGTGCCAGCAGTCCCAAGGTTGAGCAGTACTTC; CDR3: CASSPKVEQYF
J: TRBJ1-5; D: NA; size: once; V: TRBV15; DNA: TGTGCCACCAGCAGAAACGGGGTTTATCAGCCCCAGCATTTT; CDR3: CATSRNGVYQPQHF
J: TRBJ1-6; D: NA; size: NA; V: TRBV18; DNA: TGTGCCAGCTCACCACAAGGCAGGGTGGATTCACCCCTCCACTTT; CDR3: CASSPQGRVDSPLHF
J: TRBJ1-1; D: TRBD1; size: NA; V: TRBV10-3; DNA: TGTGCCATCAGTGACCAGGGGGACAGGGGCATGAACACTGAAGCTTTCTTT; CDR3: CAISDQGDRGMNTEAFF
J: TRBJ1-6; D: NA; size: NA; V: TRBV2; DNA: TGTGCCAGCACGGGAAAGGGGGGTTACGATAATTCACCCCTCCACTTT; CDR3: CASTGKGGYDNSPLHF
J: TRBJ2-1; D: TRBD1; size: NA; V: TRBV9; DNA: TGTGCCAGCAGCGACCGGGACAGGGGGCTTTCCTACAATGAGCAGTTCTTC; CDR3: CASSDRDRGLSYNEQFF
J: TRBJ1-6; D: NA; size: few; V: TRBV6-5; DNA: TGTGCCAGCAGTTACGGCGGGGTTTCCTCACCCCTCCACTTT; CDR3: CASSYGGVSSPLHF
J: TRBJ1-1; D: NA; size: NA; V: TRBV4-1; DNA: TGCGCCAGCAGCCAACCTACAGGGCTTCTGGGCACTGAAGCTTTCTTT; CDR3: CASSQPTGLLGTEAFF
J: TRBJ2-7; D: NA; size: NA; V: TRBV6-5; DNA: TGTGCCAGCAGTTACTCCCTGGACAGCGCCTACGAGCAGTACTTC; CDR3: CASSYSLDSAYEQYF
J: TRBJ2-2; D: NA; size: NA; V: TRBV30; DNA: TGTGCCTGGAGTATCCTGAGATACACCGGGGAGCTGTTTTTT; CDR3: CAWSILRYTGELFF
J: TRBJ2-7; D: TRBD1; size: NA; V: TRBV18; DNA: TGTGCCAGCTCACGGGGGACAGGTACTTCCTACGAGCAGTACTTC; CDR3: CASSRGTGTSYEQYF
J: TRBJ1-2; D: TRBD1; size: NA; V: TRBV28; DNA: TGTGCCAGCAGTTTACCCAGGGACAGGGGCTATGGCTACACCTTC; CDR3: CASSLPRDRGYGYTF
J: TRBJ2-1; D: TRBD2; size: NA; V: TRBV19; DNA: TGTGCCAGTAGCCCGTCGGGGGGTCTCTACAATGAGCAGTTCTTC; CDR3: CASSPSGGLYNEQFF
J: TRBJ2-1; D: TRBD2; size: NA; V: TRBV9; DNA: TGTGCCAGCAGCGTAGGGGAGGGATACAATGAGCAGTTCTTC; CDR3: CASSVGEGYNEQFF
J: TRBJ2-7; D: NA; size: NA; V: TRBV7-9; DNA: TGTGCCAGCAGCTTATTGGCCCCCCCCTACGAGCAGTACTTC; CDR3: CASSLLAPPYEQYF